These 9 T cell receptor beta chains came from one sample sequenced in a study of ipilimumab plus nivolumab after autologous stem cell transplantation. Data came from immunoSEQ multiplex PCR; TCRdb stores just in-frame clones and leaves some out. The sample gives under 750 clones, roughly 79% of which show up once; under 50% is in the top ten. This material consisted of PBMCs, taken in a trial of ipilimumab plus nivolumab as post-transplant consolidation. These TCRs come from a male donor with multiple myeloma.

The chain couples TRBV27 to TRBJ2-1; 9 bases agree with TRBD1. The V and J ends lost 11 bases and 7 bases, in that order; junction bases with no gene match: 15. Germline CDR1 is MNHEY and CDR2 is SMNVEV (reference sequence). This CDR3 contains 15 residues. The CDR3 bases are TGTGCCTCCTCCGGGACAGGGATTATTTTTAATGAGCAGTTCTTC. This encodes CASSGTGIIFNEQFF.

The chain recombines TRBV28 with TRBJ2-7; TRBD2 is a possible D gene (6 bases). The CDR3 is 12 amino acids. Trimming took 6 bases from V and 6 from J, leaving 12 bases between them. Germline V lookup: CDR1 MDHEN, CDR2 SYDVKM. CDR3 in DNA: TGTGCCAGCAGATCCGCGGGGACCGAGCAGTACTTC. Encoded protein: CASRSAGTEQYF. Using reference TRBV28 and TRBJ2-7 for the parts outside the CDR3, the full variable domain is DVKVTQSSRYLVKRTGEKVFLECVQDMDHENMFWYRQDPGLGLRLIYFSYDVKMKEKGDIPEGYSVSREKKERFSLILESASTNQTSMYLCASRSAGTEQYFGPGTRLTVT.

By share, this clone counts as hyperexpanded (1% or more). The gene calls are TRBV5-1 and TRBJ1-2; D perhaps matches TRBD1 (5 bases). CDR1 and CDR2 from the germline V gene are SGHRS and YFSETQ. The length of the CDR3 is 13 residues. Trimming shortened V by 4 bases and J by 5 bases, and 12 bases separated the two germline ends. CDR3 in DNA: TGCGCCAGCAGCCCAGGAGGGGAGTATGGCTACACCTTC. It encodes CASSPGGEYGYTF.

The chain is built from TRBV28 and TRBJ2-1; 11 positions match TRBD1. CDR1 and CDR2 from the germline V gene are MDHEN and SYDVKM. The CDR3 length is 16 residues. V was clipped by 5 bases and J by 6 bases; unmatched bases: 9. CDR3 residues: CASSTLDRGLANEQFF. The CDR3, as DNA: TGTGCCAGCAGTACCCTGGACAGGGGGCTTGCCAATGAGCAGTTCTTC. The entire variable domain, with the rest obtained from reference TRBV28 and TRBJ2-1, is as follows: DVKVTQSSRYLVKRTGEKVFLECVQDMDHENMFWYRQDPGLGLRLIYFSYDVKMKEKGDIPEGYSVSREKKERFSLILESASTNQTSMYLCASSTLDRGLANEQFFGPGTRLTVL.

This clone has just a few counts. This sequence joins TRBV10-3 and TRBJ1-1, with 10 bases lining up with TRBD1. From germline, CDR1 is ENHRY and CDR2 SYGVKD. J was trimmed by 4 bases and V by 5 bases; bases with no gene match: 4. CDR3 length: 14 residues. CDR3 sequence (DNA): TGTGCCATCAGTCCCGGGACAGGGGTCACTGAAGCTTTCTTT. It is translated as CAISPGTGVTEAFF.

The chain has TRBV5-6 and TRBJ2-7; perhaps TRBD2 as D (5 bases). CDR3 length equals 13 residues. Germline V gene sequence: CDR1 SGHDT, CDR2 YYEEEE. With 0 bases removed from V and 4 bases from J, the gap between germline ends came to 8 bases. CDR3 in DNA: TGTGCCAGCAGCTTGGGGACTTATTACGAGCAGTACTTC. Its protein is CASSLGTYYEQYF.

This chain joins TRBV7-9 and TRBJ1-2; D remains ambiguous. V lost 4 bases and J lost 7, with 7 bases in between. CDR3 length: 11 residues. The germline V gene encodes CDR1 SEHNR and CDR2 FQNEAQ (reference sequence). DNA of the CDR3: TGTGCCAGCAGCTGGGAGCCTGGCTACACCTTC. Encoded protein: CASSWEPGYTF.

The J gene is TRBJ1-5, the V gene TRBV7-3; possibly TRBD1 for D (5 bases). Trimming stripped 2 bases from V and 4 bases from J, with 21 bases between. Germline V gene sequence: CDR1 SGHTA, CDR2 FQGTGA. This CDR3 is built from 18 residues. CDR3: CASSLDPLQGGWNQPQHF. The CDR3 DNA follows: TGTGCCAGCAGCTTAGACCCTCTCCAGGGTGGATGGAATCAGCCCCAGCATTTT.

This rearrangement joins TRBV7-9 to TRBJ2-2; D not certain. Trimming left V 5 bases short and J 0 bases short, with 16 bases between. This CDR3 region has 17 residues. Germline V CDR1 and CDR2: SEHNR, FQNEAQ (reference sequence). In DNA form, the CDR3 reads TGTGCCAGCAGCCCCCCGCGGACCGCGTCGAACACCGGGGAGCTGTTTTTT. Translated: CASSPPRTASNTGELFF.